This T cell receptor beta chain was recorded in a study of blood T cell repertoires in COVID-19. Repertoires were generated with immunoSEQ multiplex PCR, while TCRdb's copy carries only in-frame clones and drops some. Of about 110,000 clones listed, more than 80% were seen once; the top ten hold about 14%. The CDR3 is 15 residues long. After removal of 1 base from V and 5 bases from J, the junction contained 5 bases not matched to a gene. Germline V gene lookup returns CDR1 MGHDK and CDR2 SYGVNS. The TCR comes from a woman aged 55-69 years with acute or convalescent COVID-19. The sample taken for sequencing was peripheral blood. The V call is TRBV25-1, the J call TRBJ2-5, with TRBD1 identical over 9 bases. The CDR3 loop is CASSESTGGVETQYF. CDR3 nucleotides: TGTGCCAGCAGTGAATCGACAGGGGGAGTGGAGACCCAGTACTTC.